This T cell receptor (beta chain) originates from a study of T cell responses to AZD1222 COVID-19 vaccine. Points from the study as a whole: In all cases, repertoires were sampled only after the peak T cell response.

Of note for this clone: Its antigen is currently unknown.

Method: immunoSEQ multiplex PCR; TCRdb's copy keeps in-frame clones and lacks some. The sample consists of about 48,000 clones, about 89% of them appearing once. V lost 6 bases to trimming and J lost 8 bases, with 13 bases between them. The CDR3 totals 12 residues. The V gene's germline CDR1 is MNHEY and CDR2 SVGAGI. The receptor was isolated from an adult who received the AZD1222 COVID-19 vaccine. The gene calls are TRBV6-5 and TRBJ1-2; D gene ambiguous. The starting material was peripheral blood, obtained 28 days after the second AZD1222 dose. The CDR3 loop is CASRGNLGGYTF. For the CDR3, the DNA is TGTGCCAGCAGAGGAAACCTGGGAGGCTACACCTTC.